Listed below are T cell receptor beta chains from one sample, sequenced in a study of T-cell reconstitution after alpha-beta-depleted transplantation in children. Each CDR3 protein is one row after TCRdb ran MiXCR on the PCR reads. The sample has fewer than 550,000 distinct CDR3 sequences; 9.5% to 12% are singletons. The sample here was PBMCs, mostly from graft donor cells, taken 180 days after TCRalphabeta/CD19-depleted stem cell transplant. The receptors here all came from a female patient between 2 and 10 years old who had a stem cell transplant for aplastic anemia, so the T cells may come from the graft donor. Each CDR3 is given with its conserved first and last residue. The D gene is left open where the match is weak. Clone size is stated in some rows and not others, as once, few, many or a class when expanded.

v_call,d_call,j_call,clone_size,cdr3_aa,cdr3_nt
TRBV27,-,TRBJ1-1,-,CASSLSWGPTDELNTEAFF,TGTGCCAGCAGTTTATCATGGGGGCCGACGGACGAGTTGAACACTGAAGCTTTCTTT
TRBV15,-,TRBJ2-6,few,CATGDSGANVLTF,TGTGCCACCGGGGACTCTGGGGCCAACGTCCTGACTTTC
TRBV5-1,TRBD1,TRBJ2-3,-,CASSSGVGTGSTDTQYF,TGCGCCAGCAGCTCCGGCGTCGGGACAGGGTCCACAGATACGCAGTATTTT
TRBV7-3,TRBD1,TRBJ1-1,many,CASKGQPNTEAFF,TGTGCCAGCAAGGGACAGCCGAACACTGAAGCTTTCTTT
TRBV29-1,-,TRBJ1-2,-,CSAEGRKNYGYTF,TGCAGCGCCGAAGGGCGAAAAAACTATGGCTACACCTTC
TRBV25-1,-,TRBJ2-2,few,CASSEYRNTGELFF,TGTGCCAGCAGTGAATACAGGAACACCGGGGAGCTGTTTTTT
TRBV12-3/TRBV12-4,TRBD1,TRBJ2-5,many,CASRRQGAYETQYF,TGTGCCAGCAGACGACAGGGGGCATATGAGACCCAGTACTTC
TRBV11-2,-,TRBJ2-3,-,CASSFPTRVVGLTDTQYF,TGTGCCAGCAGCTTTCCAACCAGGGTGGTAGGGTTAACAGATACGCAGTATTTT
TRBV7-2,TRBD1,TRBJ2-3,few,CANRGLSTDTQYF,TGTGCCAACAGGGGGTTAAGCACAGATACGCAGTATTTT
TRBV5-1,-,TRBJ2-3,-,CASSIDRPPDTQYF,TGCGCCAGCAGCATCGACAGGCCTCCAGATACGCAGTATTTT